This record concerns one T cell receptor beta chain sequence. This sample is drawn from a study of cytomegalovirus exposure and HLA in healthy donors. The PCR made use of 60 Vbeta and 13 Jbeta primers. Generated by immunoSEQ multiplex PCR, the TCRdb table keeps only in-frame clones and is missing some. The data hold 100,000 or so clones, with over 9.5% observed a single time. The germline V gene has CDR1 LGHNA and CDR2 YSLEER. Trimming pared 1 base from V and 2 bases from J, leaving 9 bases between. The CDR3 sequence is 14 residues long. The sequence was obtained from a man aged 35 to 55 in good health and CMV-seropositive. V is TRBV4-3 and J is TRBJ2-7; possible D gene TRBD1, 5 bases. The sequencing input was PBMCs. In DNA, the CDR3 is TGCGCCAGCAGCCAAGGGGGCCCCCCCTACGAGCAGTACTTC. Its protein product is CASSQGGPPYEQYF.